A single sample gave rise to the 15 T cell receptor beta chains below, sequenced in a study of OX40 agonist ivuxolimab in advanced cancers. Sequenced by immunoSEQ multiplex PCR; TCRdb stores in-frame clones only, minus some. The sample lists about 83,000 clones, 84% occurring once. The sequences come from CD4+ or CD8+ T cells sorted from blood, collected in a trial of the OX40 agonist ivuxolimab. The receptor source for this set is an adult with an advanced solid tumor such as melanoma, head and neck, liver or kidney cancer.

The chain uses TRBV6-5 and TRBJ2-7; D may be TRBD2 (6 bases). Trimming took off 7 bases at V and 2 bases at J, with 12 bases between the two ends. CDR1 and CDR2 (germline): MNHEY, SVGAGI. This CDR3 has 13 residues. The CDR3 DNA is TGTGCCAGCACCATTCGGGGGACCTACGAGCAGTACTTC. Encoded protein: CASTIRGTYEQYF.

This chain joins TRBV30 and TRBJ1-2; D gene unclear. The CDR3 sequence is 13 residues long. Per the germline V gene, CDR1 is GTSNPN and CDR2 is SVGIG (reference sequence). The V end was cut by 3 bases, the J end by 8 bases, with 16 bases between. Written as DNA, the CDR3 is TGTGCCTGGAGGACGACCGCTCTTGGGGGCTACACCTTC. Protein: CAWRTTALGGYTF. Supplemented by reference TRBV30 and TRBJ1-2, the full variable domain reads SQTIHQWPATLVQPVGSPLSLECTVEGTSNPNLYWYRQAAGRGLQLLFYSVGIGQISSEVPQNLSASRPQDRQFILSSKKLLLSDSGFYLCAWRTTALGGYTFGSGTRLTVV.

This clone was picked up a small number of times. The chain has TRBV5-1 and TRBJ1-6, with a possible D match to TRBD1 (5 bases). V was cut by 1 base and J by 8 bases, with 13 bases left in between. Germline V CDR1 and CDR2: SGHRS, YFSETQ. The CDR3 is made up of 15 amino acids. The CDR3 spells CASSLQGPGDSPLHF. The CDR3 coding sequence is TGCGCCAGCAGCTTGCAGGGACCCGGGGATTCACCCCTCCACTTT. Combining the CDR3 with reference TRBV5-1 and TRBJ1-6 gives the whole variable domain KAGVTQTPRYLIKTRGQQVTLSCSPISGHRSVSWYQQTPGQGLQFLFEYFSETQRNKGNFPGRFSGRQFSNSRSEMNVSTLELGDSALYLCASSLQGPGDSPLHFGNGTRLTVT.

The rearrangement links TRBV15 to TRBJ2-5; D may be TRBD2 (6 bases). The germline V gene has CDR1 LNHNV and CDR2 YYDKDF (reference sequence). V was trimmed by 4 bases and J by 0 bases, leaving 15 bases between them. The CDR3 spans 16 residues. The CDR3 DNA reads as TGTGCCACCAGCATCCGGGACTTTACGTACCAAGAGACCCAGTACTTC. It encodes CATSIRDFTYQETQYF.

The rearrangement uses TRBV5-6 and TRBJ1-1; D is uncertain. The germline V and J ends were trimmed by 7 bases and 1 base, with 8 bases remaining between them. From germline, CDR1 is SGHDT and CDR2 YYEEEE. CDR3 length: 12 residues. The CDR3 loop is CASGRPNTEAFF. CDR3 bases: TGTGCCAGCGGACGGCCGAACACTGAAGCTTTCTTT. The entire variable domain, with the rest obtained from reference TRBV5-6 and TRBJ1-1, is as follows: DAGVTQSPTHLIKTRGQQVTLRCSPKSGHDTVSWYQQALGQGPQFIFQYYEEEERQRGNFPDRFSGHQFPNYSSELNVNALLLGDSALYLCASGRPNTEAFFGQGTRLTVV.

The chain carries TRBV5-4 and TRBJ2-7; D remains unclear. This CDR3 has 15 amino acids. V lost 5 bases, J lost 0 bases, and 15 bases lay in between. In germline, CDR1 is SGHNT, CDR2 YYREEE (reference sequence). In DNA, the CDR3 is TGTGCCAGCAGTGACGGTAGGGTAAACTCCTACGAGCAGTACTTC. It is translated as CASSDGRVNSYEQYF.

A single count supports this clone. The chain employs TRBV20-1 and TRBJ2-7; D not resolved. This CDR3 has 11 amino acids. Between the trimmed V and J ends, which lost 5 bases and 2 bases, there was a span of 7 bases. CDR1 and CDR2 from the germline V gene are DFQATT and SNEGSKA (reference sequence). CDR3 region: CSAADPYEQYF. The CDR3 DNA sequence: TGCAGTGCTGCAGACCCCTACGAGCAGTACTTC.

The J gene is TRBJ1-3, the V gene TRBV4-1, with D possibly TRBD1 on 6 matching bases. Per germline, CDR1 MGHRA and CDR2 YSYEKL. The CDR3 has 18 residues. Deletions cut 1 base from V and 3 bases from J, with 19 bases between. The CDR3 DNA sequence: TGCGCCAGCAGCCAAGTTTACATCCGCAGGGGCGTTGGAAACACCATATATTTT. This translates into CASSQVYIRRGVGNTIYF.

This chain connects TRBV30 to TRBJ1-5; no reliable D call. The CDR3 is made up of 13 amino acids. CDR1 is GTSNPN and CDR2 is SVGIG in the germline V gene (reference sequence). V shed 2 bases and J shed 5 bases, with 10 bases lying between them. This CDR3 is CAWSRSWDQPQHF. The CDR3 DNA follows: TGTGCCTGGAGTCGCAGTTGGGATCAGCCCCAGCATTTT.

The chain combines TRBV5-5 with TRBJ2-2; no clear D gene. Germline loops: CDR1 SGHKS, CDR2 YYEKEE (reference sequence). V lost 1 base and J 6 bases, leaving 19 bases between the germline ends. The CDR3 runs to 17 residues. CDR3 in amino acids: CASSLRAATYFPGELFF. CDR3 nucleotide sequence: TGTGCCAGCAGCTTGAGGGCAGCCACCTATTTCCCCGGGGAGCTGTTTTTT.

V is TRBV25-1 and J is TRBJ1-5; TRBD1 matches at 7 bases. Germline CDR1 reads MGHDK; CDR2 reads SYGVNS. Unmatched junction bases numbered 9, after V lost 9 bases and J lost 1 base. The CDR3 consists of 15 residues. The CDR3 reads CASPGQRLSNQPQHF. For the CDR3, the DNA is TGTGCCAGTCCGGGACAGAGATTAAGCAATCAGCCCCAGCATTTT.

The chain's CDR3 is CASSLKEGRGLSEAFF. The CDR3 DNA sequence: TGTGCCAGCAGCTTGAAGGAGGGGAGGGGACTTTCCGAAGCTTTCTTT. The chain is built from TRBV5-4 and TRBJ1-1; tentative D call: TRBD1 (5 bases). The germline V gene has CDR1 SGHNT and CDR2 YYREEE (reference sequence). The CDR3 is made up of 16 amino acids. Trimming removed 1 base from V and 8 bases from J, with 21 bases in between.

CDR3 sequence (DNA): TGTGCCAGCAGTGACTTACGGAACCAAGAGACCCAGTACTTC. This gives the protein CASSDLRNQETQYF. The chain recombines TRBV2 with TRBJ2-5; D not resolved. The V end was cut by 3 bases, the J end by 0 bases, with 8 bases between. The CDR3 totals 14 residues. The germline gives CDR1 SNHLY, CDR2 FYNNEI.

The chain recombines TRBV7-9 with TRBJ1-2; D remains unclear. The CDR3 consists of 14 residues. Looked up from germline, CDR1 is SEHNR and CDR2 is FQNEAQ (reference sequence). V was trimmed by 5 bases and J by 2 bases, leaving 12 bases between them. The CDR3 bases are TGTGCCAGCAGCCCACCGTCGGGGAACTATGGCTACACCTTC. Amino acids: CASSPPSGNYGYTF.

V gene TRBV2 combines with J gene TRBJ1-4, with unresolved D. V was shortened by 5 bases and J by 8 bases, with 18 bases between the two germline ends. Germline V gene lookup returns CDR1 SNHLY and CDR2 FYNNEI. The CDR3 totals 15 residues. CDR3 sequence reads: CASSRELSGREKLFF. The CDR3 DNA follows: TGTGCCAGCAGTAGGGAGCTTTCGGGGAGAGAAAAACTGTTTTTT.